The present T cell receptor (beta chain) was sequenced within a study of naive CD8 T cells in extremely preterm neonates. The table came from immunoSEQ multiplex PCR; TCRdb's copy has only in-frame clones and leaves some out. The table includes about 7,500 clones, 95% to 98% detected once. Without labor or membrane rupture, elective cesareans at roughly 37-41 weeks supplied term cord blood. CDR1 is SEHNR, CDR2 FQNEAQ, per germline (reference sequence). This CDR3 spans 13 amino acids. Between the trimmed V and J ends, which lost 8 bases and 3 bases, there was a span of 11 bases. This sequence originates from a newborn in good health. Sequencing used naive CD8+ T cells from cord blood. This chain links TRBV7-9 with TRBJ2-1; D might be TRBD2 (6 bases). The CDR3 region is CASGGRIYNEQFF. CDR3 sequence (DNA): TGTGCCAGCGGGGGGAGAATCTACAATGAGCAGTTCTTC.